This TCR beta chain was captured in a study of blood T cell repertoires in COVID-19. Study at large: The samples span acute and convalescent COVID-19 from the United States, Italy and Spain. From T cells, B-cell-depleted T cells, or PBMCs came the material, which was cDNA or gDNA.

The CDR3 totals 19 residues. Germline V gives CDR1 MGHRA, CDR2 YSYEKL. This clone was seen a few times. A read error may account for a junction end that differs from germline. The repertoire was sequenced with immunoSEQ multiplex PCR; TCRdb's copy has only in-frame clones and lacks some. The repertoire holds roughly 8,500 clones, with approximately 86% as singletons. The rearrangement uses TRBV4-1 and TRBJ2-4; 8 bases match TRBD2. This receptor was taken from a woman aged 45-59 years with active or convalescent COVID-19. Sequencing was performed on peripheral blood. CDR3 coding DNA: TGCGCCCGCAGCCTAAACCCGCGGGGGGCCGGAGGGGGCAAAAACATTCAGTACTTC. Its translation: CARSLNPRGAGGGKNIQYF.